Listed below are T cell receptor beta chains from one sample, sequenced in a study of T cell changes during pregnancy in multiple sclerosis. The data were produced by immunoSEQ multiplex PCR, yet TCRdb's version contains in-frame clones alone and is incomplete. The sample lists fewer than 40,000 clones; around nine tenths were seen once. The starting material was CD8+ T cells from peripheral blood mononuclear cells, obtained in the first trimester of pregnancy. The receptors stem from a female donor with multiple sclerosis, enrolled in a pregnancy study. Each CDR3 is given with its conserved first and last residue. The order of the fields is J gene, CDR3 length, V gene, D gene, CDR3 protein. The D gene is left open where the match is weak.

J gene: TRBJ2-1
CDR3 length: 13
V gene: TRBV2
D gene: -
CDR3 protein: CASTGTGYNEQFF

J gene: TRBJ2-1
CDR3 length: 12
V gene: TRBV2
D gene: -
CDR3 protein: CASMGKGNEQFF

J gene: TRBJ2-1
CDR3 length: 16
V gene: TRBV4-2
D gene: TRBD2
CDR3 protein: CASSQDELAGGNEQFF

J gene: TRBJ1-2
CDR3 length: 15
V gene: TRBV28
D gene: TRBD1
CDR3 protein: CASSSSGTGEHGYTF

J gene: TRBJ2-1
CDR3 length: 17
V gene: TRBV5-1
D gene: TRBD2
CDR3 protein: CASSLEAPGLADRRRFF

J gene: TRBJ1-2
CDR3 length: 14
V gene: TRBV2
D gene: TRBD1
CDR3 protein: CASCPFGGGHGYTF

J gene: TRBJ2-3
CDR3 length: 17
V gene: TRBV5-1
D gene: -
CDR3 protein: CASSLDPSVSDPDTQYF

J gene: TRBJ2-1
CDR3 length: 13
V gene: TRBV30
D gene: TRBD2
CDR3 protein: CAWSPDQRERQFF

J gene: TRBJ1-2
CDR3 length: 13
V gene: TRBV5-1
D gene: TRBD1
CDR3 protein: CASSLGTDYGYTF

J gene: TRBJ2-5
CDR3 length: 16
V gene: TRBV28
D gene: -
CDR3 protein: CASSFGSGGVKETQYF

J gene: TRBJ2-1
CDR3 length: 14
V gene: TRBV11-2
D gene: -
CDR3 protein: CASSLAHGINEQFF

J gene: TRBJ1-2
CDR3 length: 18
V gene: TRBV7-9
D gene: TRBD1
CDR3 protein: CASSSPTGGDVYNYGYTF

J gene: TRBJ2-7
CDR3 length: 13
V gene: TRBV2
D gene: TRBD2
CDR3 protein: CASRASGAYEQYF

J gene: TRBJ2-7
CDR3 length: 16
V gene: TRBV5-6
D gene: -
CDR3 protein: CASSLNSKRIPYEQYF

J gene: TRBJ2-3
CDR3 length: 13
V gene: TRBV7-3
D gene: -
CDR3 protein: CASSLIGTDTQYF

J gene: TRBJ1-4
CDR3 length: 16
V gene: TRBV10-3
D gene: -
CDR3 protein: CAISESGEATNEKLFF

J gene: TRBJ1-2
CDR3 length: 13
V gene: TRBV10-2
D gene: -
CDR3 protein: CASRGGANHGYTF

J gene: TRBJ2-7
CDR3 length: 14
V gene: TRBV10-3
D gene: TRBD2
CDR3 protein: CAISPGTSLPEQYF

J gene: TRBJ2-7
CDR3 length: 11
V gene: TRBV28
D gene: -
CDR3 protein: CASSLGGASHF

J gene: TRBJ2-1
CDR3 length: 15
V gene: TRBV5-5
D gene: TRBD2
CDR3 protein: CASSLRGSPYNEQFF

J gene: TRBJ2-3
CDR3 length: 16
V gene: TRBV7-9
D gene: -
CDR3 protein: CASSFYGAGETDTQYF

J gene: TRBJ1-2
CDR3 length: 13
V gene: TRBV25-1
D gene: -
CDR3 protein: CASSQGNNYGYTF

J gene: TRBJ2-7
CDR3 length: 14
V gene: TRBV4-1
D gene: TRBD1
CDR3 protein: CASSRGQGTYEQYF

J gene: TRBJ2-1
CDR3 length: 14
V gene: TRBV9
D gene: TRBD2
CDR3 protein: CASSVDGGSDEQFF

J gene: TRBJ2-3
CDR3 length: 14
V gene: TRBV6-4
D gene: -
CDR3 protein: CASSRGVGGDTQYF

J gene: TRBJ1-1
CDR3 length: 16
V gene: TRBV6-1
D gene: -
CDR3 protein: CASSEGGWGLGTEAFF

J gene: TRBJ2-1
CDR3 length: 14
V gene: TRBV5-8
D gene: -
CDR3 protein: CASSLRTVNNEQFF

J gene: TRBJ2-2
CDR3 length: 15
V gene: TRBV6-5
D gene: -
CDR3 protein: CASSYRGTNTGELFF

J gene: TRBJ1-1
CDR3 length: 14
V gene: TRBV7-9
D gene: -
CDR3 protein: CASSVDRFPPEAFF

J gene: TRBJ2-1
CDR3 length: 12
V gene: TRBV5-4
D gene: -
CDR3 protein: CASSLGGNEQFF

J gene: TRBJ2-3
CDR3 length: 15
V gene: TRBV4-2
D gene: -
CDR3 protein: CASSQEDYLTDTQYF

J gene: TRBJ2-2
CDR3 length: 15
V gene: TRBV5-5
D gene: -
CDR3 protein: CASSSGRDHTGELFF

J gene: TRBJ2-7
CDR3 length: 19
V gene: TRBV2
D gene: -
CDR3 protein: CASSEWGWAGLPSSYEQYF

J gene: TRBJ1-2
CDR3 length: 14
V gene: TRBV11-2
D gene: -
CDR3 protein: CASSLDPGNYGYTF

J gene: TRBJ2-7
CDR3 length: 14
V gene: TRBV6-5
D gene: TRBD1
CDR3 protein: CASSYAGTGYEQYF

J gene: TRBJ2-2
CDR3 length: 15
V gene: TRBV28
D gene: TRBD1
CDR3 protein: CASSLWDRATGELFF

J gene: TRBJ2-7
CDR3 length: 19
V gene: TRBV18
D gene: -
CDR3 protein: CASSPLYPHPGHGPYEQYF

J gene: TRBJ1-2
CDR3 length: 15
V gene: TRBV5-1
D gene: -
CDR3 protein: CASSLGQGPNYGYTF

J gene: TRBJ1-5
CDR3 length: 17
V gene: TRBV5-1
D gene: TRBD1
CDR3 protein: CASSFGQGKNSNQPQHF

J gene: TRBJ2-1
CDR3 length: 15
V gene: TRBV6-4
D gene: TRBD1
CDR3 protein: CASERTGGSEQEQFF